This T cell receptor beta chain comes out of a study of identical twins. General study results and limits: Zero-insertion findings could be partly confounded by invariant cells (MAIT and iNKT cells). Sharing of beta out-of-frame sequences by twins showed a weaker excess. Conclusions leaned on cross-sectional statistical analysis and did not track the same donors over time.

TCRdb processed the 5' RACE reads anew with MiXCR; each CDR3 protein has one entry. The table lists a few hundred thousand distinct CDR3 sequences, 9.6% of them singletons. In this sample, this clonotype turned up a few times. Its antigen remains unidentified. Only healthy Caucasians were included as donors. Unmatched junction bases numbered 8, after V lost 1 base and J lost 5 bases. The CDR3 length is 15 residues. Looked up from germline, CDR1 is MGHRA and CDR2 is YSYEKL. The sample was also linked to a second study, of yellow fever vaccine responses in identical twins.

The sequenced material came from PBMCs. The J gene is TRBJ2-7, the V gene TRBV4-1; 7 nucleotides line up with TRBD1. The receptor was derived from a woman aged 18 to 35 in good health. CDR3 DNA sequence: TGCGCCAGCAGCCAAGTTTCACAGGGGAATCACGAGCAGTACTTC. Its translation: CASSQVSQGNHEQYF.